This T cell receptor beta chain was identified in a study of cytomegalovirus exposure and HLA in healthy donors. Study-level results: According to a later analysis, TCR clusters from the first cohort tended to co-occur in the roughly 120 validation repertoires. Confirmation was obtained in vitro that a few CMV-associated chains are specific for CMV antigens.

Notes on this clone: Antigen unknown.

TCRdb keeps only in-frame clones here, not all; method: immunoSEQ multiplex PCR. The sample carries tens of thousands of clones, 85% to 90% recorded once. Germline V gives CDR1 SGHKS, CDR2 YYEKEE (reference sequence). Trimming took 2 bases from V and 2 from J, leaving 9 bases between them. CDR3 size: 14 residues. V usage is TRBV5-5 and J usage is TRBJ2-3; a possible D gene is TRBD2 (5 bases). Sequenced input: PBMCs. The receptor was isolated from a woman between 18 and 30 years old in good health and CMV-seropositive. Written as DNA, the CDR3 is TGTGCCAGCAGCTTAGGAGGACTCACAGATACGCAGTATTTT. This sequence encodes CASSLGGLTDTQYF.